These 5 T cell receptor beta chains were all obtained from the same sample, sequenced in a study of blood T cell repertoires in COVID-19. The assay was immunoSEQ multiplex PCR, and TCRdb's table has in-frame clones only and misses some. The sample shows about 150,000 clones, about four fifths of them seen only once. Sequenced: peripheral blood. All receptors derive from a man in his fifties or sixties with acute or convalescent COVID-19.

About this clone: Other DNA sequences in the sample encode the same CDR3. The V and J genes are TRBV5-4 and TRBJ2-1; tentatively, D is TRBD2 (5 bases). Per germline, CDR1 SGHNT and CDR2 YYREEE (reference sequence). V was shortened by 0 bases and J by 0 bases, with 7 bases between the two germline ends. The CDR3 runs 15 residues. CDR3 DNA sequence: TGTGCCAGCAGCTTGGACCGGGGCTCCTACAATGAGCAGTTCTTC. Amino acids: CASSLDRGSYNEQFF. Using reference TRBV5-4 and TRBJ2-1 for the parts outside the CDR3, the full variable domain is ETGVTQSPTHLIKTRGQQVTLRCSSQSGHNTVSWYQQALGQGPQFIFQYYREEENGRGNFPPRFSGLQFPNYSSELNVNALELDDSALYLCASSLDRGSYNEQFFGPGTRLTVL.

This clone was observed a single time. This chain uses TRBV29-1 with TRBJ2-2; possibly TRBD2 for D (5 bases). Germline lookup yields CDR1 SQVTM and CDR2 ANQGSEA. The CDR3 runs 11 residues. V dropped 7 bases and J dropped 3 bases, with 6 bases sitting between them. The CDR3 loop reads CSAGDTGELFF. The CDR3, as DNA: TGCAGCGCCGGGGACACCGGGGAGCTGTTTTTT.

This clone was counted once. The chain links TRBV2 to TRBJ2-5; TRBD2 might be the D (6 bases). CDR1 and CDR2 (germline): SNHLY, FYNNEI. The CDR3 runs to 14 residues. The germline V and J ends were trimmed by 5 bases and 2 bases, with 12 bases remaining between them. CDR3 region: CASSRDFSQETQYF. DNA of the CDR3: TGTGCCAGCAGTCGGGACTTTTCACAAGAGACCCAGTACTTC.

The chain joins TRBV11-2 to TRBJ2-5, with 11 bases aligning to TRBD2. J gave up 5 bases and V 5 bases, and 4 bases lay outside the gene matches. CDR1 SGHAT and CDR2 FQNNGV come from the germline V gene. This CDR3 comprises 14 residues. The CDR3 is CASSLSGGVETQYF. CDR3 bases: TGTGCCAGCAGCCTTAGCGGGGGGGTTGAGACCCAGTACTTC.

The chain recombines TRBV7-9 with TRBJ2-7; 7 bases are a match to TRBD1. Germline V gene data show CDR1 as SEHNR and CDR2 as FQNEAQ (reference sequence). The CDR3 totals 15 residues. Trimming at V came to 0 bases and at J to 2 bases, leaving 4 bases not matched to a gene. CDR3 sequence: CASSLAAGGTYEQYF. The DNA for the CDR3 is TGTGCCAGCAGCTTAGCGGCAGGGGGAACCTACGAGCAGTACTTC.